This record covers a single T cell receptor beta chain. Its antigen is not identified. The trim removed 6 bases at V and 4 bases at J, leaving 8 bases unmatched. Germline CDR1 reads WSHSY; CDR2 reads SAAADI. The CDR3 spans 15 residues. This sample was included in a study of T cell responses to AZD1222 COVID-19 vaccine. Study-wide findings and caveats: CD4 TCRs covered the whole spike, strongest at regions 160-218 and 743-854. Repertoires were obtained only post-peak T cell response.

The study pooled second doses at about 4 or about 12 weeks. The protocol was immunoSEQ multiplex PCR, while the TCRdb copy is restricted to in-frame clones and leaves out a portion. Here the sample spans 150,000 to 250,000 clones, 80% to 95% being singletons. The genes are TRBV10-2 and TRBJ1-1; 10 bases align to TRBD1. The source material was peripheral blood, sampled 28 days after the second AZD1222 dose. The sequence derives from an adult who received the AZD1222 COVID-19 vaccine. The CDR3 loop reads CASRDDRGLRTEAFF. CDR3 in DNA: TGCGCCAGCAGAGATGACAGGGGGCTTCGCACTGAAGCTTTCTTT.